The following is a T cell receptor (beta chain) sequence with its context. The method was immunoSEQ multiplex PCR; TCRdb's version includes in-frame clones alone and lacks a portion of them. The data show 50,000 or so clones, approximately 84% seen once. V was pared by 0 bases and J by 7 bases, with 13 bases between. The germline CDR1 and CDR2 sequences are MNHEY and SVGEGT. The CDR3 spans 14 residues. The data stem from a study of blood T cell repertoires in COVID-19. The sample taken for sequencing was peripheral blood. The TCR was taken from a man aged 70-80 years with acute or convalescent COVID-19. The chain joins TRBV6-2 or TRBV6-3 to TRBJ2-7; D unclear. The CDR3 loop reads CASSYSAAVMEQYF. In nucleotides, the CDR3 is TGTGCCAGCAGTTACTCAGCTGCTGTGATGGAGCAGTACTTC.